A selection of T cell receptor beta chains follows, all from one sample in a study of T cell repertoires in cytomegalovirus infection. TCRdb fed the reads into MiXCR, producing one record per CDR3 protein. The profile shows around 500,000 distinct CDR3 sequences, approximately 40% of them singletons. The antigens for these receptors are not known. Sequenced material: cultured PBMCs, taken from culture after CMV antigen stimulation. These receptors all stem from a human donor in good health (CMV status not recorded). Some clones in this sample may be carry-over from other donors' samples. Both conserved end residues are part of each CDR3. D genes are given only for firm matches. Clone size is stated in some rows and not others, as once, few, many or a class when expanded.

v_gene	d_gene	j_gene	abundance	CDR3nt	CDR3aa
TRBV4-3	TRBD2	TRBJ2-5	few	TGCGCCAGCAGCCGCGGGACTAGCGAGGAAGAGACCCAGTACTTC	CASSRGTSEEETQYF
TRBV19	-	TRBJ1-1	-	TGTGCCAGTCGTATTAATTTCGGGGGCGCTGGGGCTTTCTTT	CASRINFGGAGAFF
TRBV12-3/TRBV12-4	TRBD2	TRBJ2-5	few	TGTGCCAGCAGTCCGACTAGCGGGAGGAGTGGCCAAGAGACCCAGTACTTC	CASSPTSGRSGQETQYF
TRBV7-6	-	TRBJ2-1	few	TGTGCCAGCAGCGCCACCGGGACCTACAATGAGCAGTTCTTC	CASSATGTYNEQFF
TRBV20-1	-	TRBJ2-7	many	TGCAGTGCTATCTCTGGATCAGGTGGGCAATACGAGCAGTACTTC	CSAISGSGGQYEQYF
TRBV11-2	-	TRBJ2-1	-	TGTGCCAGCAGTACATTTAAGGGGGGGAAATTGGGGACCCGGAAACATAATGAGCAGTTCTTC	CASSTFKGGKLGTRKHNEQFF
TRBV15	-	TRBJ1-5	-	TGTGCCACTCGGACTGGTGGTCAGCCCCAGCATTTT	CATRTGGQPQHF
TRBV12-5	-	TRBJ1-1	few	TGTGCTAGTGGTTTATCGGGGCTGAACACTGAAGCTTTCTTT	CASGLSGLNTEAFF
TRBV7-9	-	TRBJ1-2	many	TGTGCCAGCAGCTATGGGAGGGACGGCTACACCTTC	CASSYGRDGYTF
TRBV7-6	-	TRBJ2-5	-	TGTGCCAGCACTCCTGGGGGCACGGAGACCCAGTACTTC	CASTPGGTETQYF
TRBV7-2	-	TRBJ2-1	few	TGTGCCAGCAGCTTAGGGGCACCGAGCTCCTACAATGAGCAGTTCTTC	CASSLGAPSSYNEQFF
TRBV7-6	TRBD1	TRBJ2-7	-	TGTGCCAGCAGCGGGCGGGACAGGACCTACGAGCAGTACTTC	CASSGRDRTYEQYF
TRBV7-6	TRBD2	TRBJ2-5	-	TGTGCCAGCAGCTTCCCCCGCAGCGGGAGTAGCCAAGAGACCCAGTACTTC	CASSFPRSGSSQETQYF
TRBV7-2	TRBD2	TRBJ2-2	-	TGTGCCAGCAGCTCCCCGGGACTAGGGAACACCGGGGAGCTGTTTTTT	CASSSPGLGNTGELFF
TRBV7-2	-	TRBJ2-3	few	TGTGCCAGCAGCAAAACGAGGGATACGCAGTATTTT	CASSKTRDTQYF
TRBV12-3/TRBV12-4	-	TRBJ1-5	-	TGTGCCAGCAGTTTGTTCCAAGGGGCGGATCAGCCCCAGCATTTT	CASSLFQGADQPQHF
TRBV6-8	-	TRBJ2-6	few	TGTGCCAGCAGTTACAGGGGGACTGGGGCCAACGTCCTGACTTTC	CASSYRGTGANVLTF
TRBV6-1	-	TRBJ1-1	few	TGTGCCAGCAGGATACAGGGTAGCACTGAAGCTTTCTTT	CASRIQGSTEAFF
TRBV2	TRBD2	TRBJ2-1	-	TGTGCCAGCACCTCTGACGCGGGGGGGACCTACAATGAGCAGTTCTTC	CASTSDAGGTYNEQFF
TRBV6-5	-	TRBJ2-2	-	TGTGCCAGCAGTACGGACAGTGGGACCGGGGAGCTGTTTTTT	CASSTDSGTGELFF
TRBV19	TRBD1	TRBJ1-2	-	TGTGCCAGTTTGGGACAGTCCTTCTATGGCTACACCTTC	CASLGQSFYGYTF
TRBV4-2	-	TRBJ1-5	-	TGTGCCAGCAGCCAAGAGTCAGGTCCCAGCAATCAGCCCCAGCATTTT	CASSQESGPSNQPQHF
TRBV12-3/TRBV12-4	TRBD2	TRBJ2-1	-	TGTGCCAGCAGTTTTCAGGGACTAGCTCACAATGAGCAGTTCTTC	CASSFQGLAHNEQFF
TRBV28	TRBD2	TRBJ2-3	-	TGTGCCAGCAGCCCCGGACTAGCGGTGTTCGCAGATACGCAGTATTTT	CASSPGLAVFADTQYF
TRBV11-2	-	TRBJ2-7	few	TGTGCCAGCAGCTTAGGGTGGGACCCGTCCTACGAGCAGTACTTC	CASSLGWDPSYEQYF
TRBV11-1	TRBD2	TRBJ2-1	-	TGTGCCAGCAGCTCAGTTAGCGGGGGGCTCGATGAGCAGTTCTTC	CASSSVSGGLDEQFF
TRBV6-2/TRBV6-3	-	TRBJ2-7	-	TGTGCCAGCAGCGACATAGGACGTCCTTACGAGCAGTACTTC	CASSDIGRPYEQYF
TRBV28	-	TRBJ1-1	-	TGTGCCAGCGGGGAGGTCGAGGCTTTCTTT	CASGEVEAFF
TRBV20-1	TRBD1	TRBJ1-1	-	TGCAGTGCTAGAGATCCTCGGACAGGGAGAACTGAAGCTTTCTTT	CSARDPRTGRTEAFF